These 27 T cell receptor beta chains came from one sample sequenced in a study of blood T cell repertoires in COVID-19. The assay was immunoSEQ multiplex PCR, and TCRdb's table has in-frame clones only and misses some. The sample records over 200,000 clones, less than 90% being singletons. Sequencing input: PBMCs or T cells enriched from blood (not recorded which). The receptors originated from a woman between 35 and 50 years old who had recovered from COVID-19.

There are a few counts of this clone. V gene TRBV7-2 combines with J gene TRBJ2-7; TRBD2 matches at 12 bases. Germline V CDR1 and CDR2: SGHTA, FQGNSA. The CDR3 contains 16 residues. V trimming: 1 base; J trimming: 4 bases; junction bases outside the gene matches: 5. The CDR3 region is CASSLVLLAGGYEQYF. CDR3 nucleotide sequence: TGTGCCAGCAGCTTAGTCCTACTAGCGGGAGGTTACGAGCAGTACTTC.

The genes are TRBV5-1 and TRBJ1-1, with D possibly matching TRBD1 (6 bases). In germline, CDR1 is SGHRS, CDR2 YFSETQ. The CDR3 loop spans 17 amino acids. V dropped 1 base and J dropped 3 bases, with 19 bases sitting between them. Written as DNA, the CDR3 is TGCGCCAGCAGCTTGCAGGGGCCGGCCGTAAGGGACACTGAAGCTTTCTTT. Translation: CASSLQGPAVRDTEAFF.

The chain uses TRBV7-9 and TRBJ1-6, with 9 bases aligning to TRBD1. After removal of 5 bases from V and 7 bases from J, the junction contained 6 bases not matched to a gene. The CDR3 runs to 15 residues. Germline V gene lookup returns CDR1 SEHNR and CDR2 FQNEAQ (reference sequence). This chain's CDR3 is CASSPQGAGNSPLHF. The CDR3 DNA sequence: TGTGCCAGCAGCCCACAGGGGGCCGGGAATTCACCCCTCCACTTT. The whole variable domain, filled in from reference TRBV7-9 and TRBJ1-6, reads DTGVSQNPRHKITKRGQNVTFRCDPISEHNRLYWYRQTLGQGPEFLTYFQNEAQLEKSRLLSDRFSAERPKGSFSTLEIQRTEQGDSAMYLCASSPQGAGNSPLHFGNGTRLTVT.

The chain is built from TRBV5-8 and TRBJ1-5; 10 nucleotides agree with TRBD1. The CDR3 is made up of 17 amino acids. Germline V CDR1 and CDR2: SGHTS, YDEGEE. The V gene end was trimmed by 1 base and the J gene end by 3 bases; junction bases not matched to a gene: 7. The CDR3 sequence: CASSLSIGTGVNQPQHF. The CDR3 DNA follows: TGTGCCAGCAGCTTGTCGATCGGGACAGGGGTCAATCAGCCCCAGCATTTT.

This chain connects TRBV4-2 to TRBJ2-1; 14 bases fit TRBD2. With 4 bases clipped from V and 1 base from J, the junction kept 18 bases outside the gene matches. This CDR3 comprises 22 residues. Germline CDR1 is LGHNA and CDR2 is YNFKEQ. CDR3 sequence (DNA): TGTGCCAGCAGCCTAGGGACTAGCGGGAGTATTTTGTCAGGTTGGTCCTACAATGAGCAGTTCTTC. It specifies CASSLGTSGSILSGWSYNEQFF.

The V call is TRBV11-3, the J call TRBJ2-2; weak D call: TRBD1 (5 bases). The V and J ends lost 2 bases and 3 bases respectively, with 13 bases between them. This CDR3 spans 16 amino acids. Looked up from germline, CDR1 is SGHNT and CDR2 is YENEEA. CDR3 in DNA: TGTGCCAGCAGCTTATGGGCAGGGCGTGACACCGGGGAGCTGTTTTTT. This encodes CASSLWAGRDTGELFF.

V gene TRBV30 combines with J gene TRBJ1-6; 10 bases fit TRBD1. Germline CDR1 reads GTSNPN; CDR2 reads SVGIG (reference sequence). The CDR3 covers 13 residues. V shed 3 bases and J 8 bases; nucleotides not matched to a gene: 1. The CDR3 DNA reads TGTGCCTGGAGGACAGGGGGCGATTCACCCCTCCACTTT. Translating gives CAWRTGGDSPLHF.

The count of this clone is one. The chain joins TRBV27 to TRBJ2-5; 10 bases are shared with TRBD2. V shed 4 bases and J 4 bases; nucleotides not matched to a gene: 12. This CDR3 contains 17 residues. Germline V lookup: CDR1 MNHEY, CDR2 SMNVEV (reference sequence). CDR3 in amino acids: CASSSGLAALGGETQYF. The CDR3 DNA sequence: TGTGCCAGCAGTTCCGGACTAGCGGCCCTAGGGGGAGAGACCCAGTACTTC.

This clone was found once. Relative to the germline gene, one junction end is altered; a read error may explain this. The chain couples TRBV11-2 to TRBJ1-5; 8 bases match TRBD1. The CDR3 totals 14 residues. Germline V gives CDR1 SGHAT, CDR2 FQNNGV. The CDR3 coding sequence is TGTGCCAGCAGCCTAGACAGGGGCGTCCAGCCCCAGCATTTT. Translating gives CASSLDRGVQPQHF.

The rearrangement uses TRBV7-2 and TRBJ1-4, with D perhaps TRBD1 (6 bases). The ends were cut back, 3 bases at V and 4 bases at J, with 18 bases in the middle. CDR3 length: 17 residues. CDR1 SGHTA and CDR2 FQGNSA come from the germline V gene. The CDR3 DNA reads TGTGCCAGCAGCTTGAAAGGGGGATTTCGAGATAATGAAAAACTGTTTTTT. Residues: CASSLKGGFRDNEKLFF.

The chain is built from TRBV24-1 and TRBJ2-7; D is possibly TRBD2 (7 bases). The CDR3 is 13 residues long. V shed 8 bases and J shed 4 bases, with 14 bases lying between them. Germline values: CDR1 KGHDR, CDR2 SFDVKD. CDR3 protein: CATNRGGGYEQYF. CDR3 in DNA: TGTGCCACCAACCGGGGAGGGGGATACGAGCAGTACTTC.

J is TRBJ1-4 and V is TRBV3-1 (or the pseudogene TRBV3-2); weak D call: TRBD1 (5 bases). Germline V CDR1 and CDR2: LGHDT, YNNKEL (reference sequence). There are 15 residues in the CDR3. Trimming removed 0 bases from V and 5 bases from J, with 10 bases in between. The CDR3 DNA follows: TGTGCCAGCAGCCAAGAAGGCCAGGGAAATGAAAAACTGTTTTTT. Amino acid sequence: CASSQEGQGNEKLFF.

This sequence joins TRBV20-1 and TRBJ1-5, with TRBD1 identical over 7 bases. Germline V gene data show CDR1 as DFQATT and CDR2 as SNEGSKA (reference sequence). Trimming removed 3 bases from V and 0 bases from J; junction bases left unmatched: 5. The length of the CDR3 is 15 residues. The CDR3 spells CSASDRENSNQPQHF. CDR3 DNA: TGCAGTGCTAGTGACAGGGAAAATAGCAATCAGCCCCAGCATTTT.

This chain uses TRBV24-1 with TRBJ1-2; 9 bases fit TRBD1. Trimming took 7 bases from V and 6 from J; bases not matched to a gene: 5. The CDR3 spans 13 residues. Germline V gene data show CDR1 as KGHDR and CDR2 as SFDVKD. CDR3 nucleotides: TGTGCCACCAGGGCTACAGGGGGCGATGGCTACACCTTC. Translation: CATRATGGDGYTF.

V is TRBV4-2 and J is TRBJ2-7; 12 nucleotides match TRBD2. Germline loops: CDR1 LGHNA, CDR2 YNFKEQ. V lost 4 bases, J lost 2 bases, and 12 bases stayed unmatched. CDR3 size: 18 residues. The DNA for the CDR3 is TGTGCCAGCAGCCTCCGACTAGCGGGAGCGGGGAAGACCTACGAGCAGTACTTC. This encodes CASSLRLAGAGKTYEQYF.

The CDR3 is CASSQTGNEAFF. The CDR3 DNA is TGTGCCAGCAGCCAAACAGGGAATGAAGCTTTCTTT. This chain joins TRBV11-3 and TRBJ1-1, with D perhaps TRBD1 (6 bases). Germline values: CDR1 SGHNT, CDR2 YENEEA. This CDR3 is 12 amino acids long. V was cut by 5 bases and J by 7 bases, with 11 bases left in between. Full variable domain (rest looked up from reference TRBV11-3 and TRBJ1-1): EAGVVQSPRYKIIEKKQPVAFWCNPISGHNTLYWYLQNLGQGPELLIRYENEEAVDDSQLPKDRFSAERLKGVDSTLKIQPAELGDSAVYLCASSQTGNEAFFGQGTRLTVV.

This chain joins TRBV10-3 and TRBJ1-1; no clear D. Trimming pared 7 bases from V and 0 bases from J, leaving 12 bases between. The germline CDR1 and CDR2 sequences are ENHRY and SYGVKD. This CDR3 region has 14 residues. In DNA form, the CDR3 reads TGTGCCATCACAAGGACGGGGATGAACACTGAAGCTTTCTTT. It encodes CAITRTGMNTEAFF.

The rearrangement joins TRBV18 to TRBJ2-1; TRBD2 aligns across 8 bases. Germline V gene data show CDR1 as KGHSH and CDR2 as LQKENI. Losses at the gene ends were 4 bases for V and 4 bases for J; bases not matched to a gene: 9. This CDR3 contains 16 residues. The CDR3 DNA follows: TGTGCCAGCTCACGGGCTAGCGGGTTGACGTACAATGAGCAGTTCTTC. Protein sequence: CASSRASGLTYNEQFF.

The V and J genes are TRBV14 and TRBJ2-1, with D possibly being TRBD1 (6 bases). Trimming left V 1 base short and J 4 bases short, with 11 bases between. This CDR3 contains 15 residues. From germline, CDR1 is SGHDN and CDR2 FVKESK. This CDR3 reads CASSQGGPAYNEQFF. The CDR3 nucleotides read TGTGCCAGCAGCCAAGGGGGGCCCGCGTACAATGAGCAGTTCTTC. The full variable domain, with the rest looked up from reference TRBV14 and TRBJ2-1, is EAGVTQFPSHSVIEKGQTVTLRCDPISGHDNLYWYRRVMGKEIKFLLHFVKESKQDESGMPNNRFLAERTGGTYSTLKVQPAELEDSGVYFCASSQGGPAYNEQFFGPGTRLTVL.

The CDR3: CASSPLSGIHEQFF. DNA of the CDR3: TGTGCCAGCAGCCCCCTCAGCGGGATTCATGAGCAGTTCTTC. This chain uses TRBV3-1 (or the pseudogene TRBV3-2) with TRBJ2-1; 7 bases fit TRBD2. This CDR3 has 14 residues. The V gene end was trimmed by 4 bases and the J gene end by 8 bases; junction bases not matched to a gene: 8. Germline values: CDR1 LGHDT, CDR2 YNNKEL (reference sequence).

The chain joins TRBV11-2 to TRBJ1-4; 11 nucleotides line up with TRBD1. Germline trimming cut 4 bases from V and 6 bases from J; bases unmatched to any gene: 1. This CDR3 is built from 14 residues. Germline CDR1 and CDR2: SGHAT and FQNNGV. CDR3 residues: CASSSGQGDEKLFF. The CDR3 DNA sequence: TGTGCCAGCAGCTCGGGACAGGGGGATGAAAAACTGTTTTTT.

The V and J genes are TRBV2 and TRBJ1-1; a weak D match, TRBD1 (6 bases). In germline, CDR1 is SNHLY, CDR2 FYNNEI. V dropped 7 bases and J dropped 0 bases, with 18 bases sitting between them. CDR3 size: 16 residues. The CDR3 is CASISDRSLMNTEAFF. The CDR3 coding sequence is TGTGCCAGCATTTCTGACAGGAGCCTAATGAACACTGAAGCTTTCTTT.

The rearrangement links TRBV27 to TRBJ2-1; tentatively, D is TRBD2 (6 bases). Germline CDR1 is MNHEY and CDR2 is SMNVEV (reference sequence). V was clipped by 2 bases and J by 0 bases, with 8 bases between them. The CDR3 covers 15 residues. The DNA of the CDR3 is TGTGCCAGCAGTTTAGGAGGGAGCTCCTACAATGAGCAGTTCTTC. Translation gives CASSLGGSSYNEQFF.

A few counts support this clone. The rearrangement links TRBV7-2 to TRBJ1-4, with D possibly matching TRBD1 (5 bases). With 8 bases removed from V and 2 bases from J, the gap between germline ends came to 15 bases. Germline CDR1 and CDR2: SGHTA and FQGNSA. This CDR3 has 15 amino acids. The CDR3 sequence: CASLPRGTTNEKLFF. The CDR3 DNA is TGTGCCAGCCTACCTCGCGGGACGACTAATGAAAAACTGTTTTTT.

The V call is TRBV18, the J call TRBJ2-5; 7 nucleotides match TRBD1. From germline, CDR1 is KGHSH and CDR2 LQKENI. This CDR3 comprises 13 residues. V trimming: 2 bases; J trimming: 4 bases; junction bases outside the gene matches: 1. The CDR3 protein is CASSPNRGETQYF. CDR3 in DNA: TGTGCCAGCTCACCAAACAGGGGAGAGACCCAGTACTTC. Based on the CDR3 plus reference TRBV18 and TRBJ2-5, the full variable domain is NAGVMQNPRHLVRRRGQEARLRCSPMKGHSHVYWYRQLPEEGLKFMVYLQKENIIDESGMPKERFSAEFPKEGPSILRIQQVVRGDSAAYFCASSPNRGETQYFGPGTRLLVL.

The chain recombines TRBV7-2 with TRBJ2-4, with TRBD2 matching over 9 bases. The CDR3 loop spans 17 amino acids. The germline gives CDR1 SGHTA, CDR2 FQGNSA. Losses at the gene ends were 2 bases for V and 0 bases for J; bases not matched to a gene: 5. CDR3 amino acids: CASSLFSGSLAKNIQYF. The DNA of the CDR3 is TGTGCCAGCAGCTTATTTAGCGGGAGTCTAGCCAAAAACATTCAGTACTTC.

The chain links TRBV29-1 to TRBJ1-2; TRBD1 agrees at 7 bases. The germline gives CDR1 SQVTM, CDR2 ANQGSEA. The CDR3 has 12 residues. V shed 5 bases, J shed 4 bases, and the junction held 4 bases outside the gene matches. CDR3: CSVPGTAYGYTF. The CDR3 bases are TGCAGCGTTCCCGGGACAGCCTATGGCTACACCTTC.